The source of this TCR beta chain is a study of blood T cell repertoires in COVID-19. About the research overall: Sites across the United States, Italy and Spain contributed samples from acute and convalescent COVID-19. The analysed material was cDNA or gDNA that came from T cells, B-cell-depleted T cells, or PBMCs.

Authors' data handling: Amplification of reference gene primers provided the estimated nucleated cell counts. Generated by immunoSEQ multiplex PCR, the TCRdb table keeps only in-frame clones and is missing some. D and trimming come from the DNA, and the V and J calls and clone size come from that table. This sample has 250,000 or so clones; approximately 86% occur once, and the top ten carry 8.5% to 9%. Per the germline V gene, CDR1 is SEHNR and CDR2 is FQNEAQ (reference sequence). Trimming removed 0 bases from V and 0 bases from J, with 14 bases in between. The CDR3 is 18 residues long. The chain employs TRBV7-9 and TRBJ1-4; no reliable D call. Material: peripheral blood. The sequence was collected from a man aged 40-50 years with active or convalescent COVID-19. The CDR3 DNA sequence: TGTGCCAGCAGCTTAGCGATGTCCAGGCGTGCAACTAATGAAAAACTGTTTTTT. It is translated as CASSLAMSRRATNEKLFF.